These 18 T cell receptor beta chains were sequenced from one sample in a study of blood T cell repertoires in COVID-19. Some clones are missing from TCRdb's copy, which holds only in-frame ones; the method was immunoSEQ multiplex PCR. Of around 200,000 clones listed, around 80% are singletons. Material for sequencing was peripheral blood. These TCRs come from a human donor in a cohort sampled during active COVID-19.

The chain employs TRBV2 and TRBJ1-1; unclear D gene. Germline CDR1 SNHLY, CDR2 FYNNEI. There are 13 residues in the CDR3. With 1 base removed from V and 1 base from J, the gap between germline ends came to 4 bases. The CDR3: CASSEDRNTEAFF. CDR3 nucleotides: TGTGCCAGCAGTGAAGACAGGAACACTGAAGCTTTCTTT.

This chain joins TRBV6-4 and TRBJ2-5, with D tentatively TRBD1 (5 bases). The V gene lost 5 bases and the J gene lost 7 bases, with 5 bases spanning the gap. The V gene's germline CDR1 is MRHNA and CDR2 SNTAGT. The CDR3 has 10 residues. The CDR3 sequence is CASSQGTQYF. CDR3 bases: TGTGCCAGCAGTCAGGGGACCCAGTACTTC.

V and J are TRBV4-1 and TRBJ1-1; perhaps TRBD1 as D (6 bases). Germline V gives CDR1 MGHRA, CDR2 YSYEKL. V was cut by 3 bases and J by 5 bases, with 16 bases left in between. This CDR3 is built from 15 residues. The CDR3 DNA sequence: TGCGCCAGCAGCCACGAAGGGAGGGGGGGAACTGAAGCTTTCTTT. It yields the protein CASSHEGRGGTEAFF.

This clone was observed once. In DNA form, the CDR3 reads TGCAGCGTTGCAGGGGGCCCTGACACTGAAGCTTTCTTT. This gives the protein CSVAGGPDTEAFF. J is TRBJ1-1 and V is TRBV29-1; TRBD1 matches 8 bases. The V gene's germline CDR1 is SQVTM and CDR2 ANQGSEA. The CDR3 has 13 amino acids. Losses at the gene ends were 4 bases for V and 3 bases for J; bases not matched to a gene: 4.

This clone appeared a few times. V usage is TRBV9 and J usage is TRBJ2-2, with D possibly TRBD2 on 5 matching bases. V shed 4 bases and J shed 10 bases, with 11 bases lying between them. This CDR3 has 12 residues. The germline gives CDR1 SGDLS, CDR2 YYNGEE. CDR3 in amino acids: CASSQMGEELFF. The DNA of the CDR3 is TGTGCCAGCAGCCAGATGGGAGAGGAGCTGTTTTTT.

V gene TRBV19 combines with J gene TRBJ2-1; D is possibly TRBD1 (6 bases). V lost 1 base to trimming and J lost 10 bases, with 11 bases between them. Germline CDR1 is LNHDA and CDR2 is SQIVND (reference sequence). The CDR3 spans 13 residues. CDR3 sequence reads: CASSIGTTGEQFF. CDR3 nucleotides: TGTGCCAGTAGTATAGGTACCACAGGGGAGCAGTTCTTC.

CDR3 in DNA: TGCAGCGTTGTAACGGGACAGCCCTACGAGCAGTACTTC. Translation: CSVVTGQPYEQYF. The rearrangement joins TRBV29-1 to TRBJ2-7; 7 bases match TRBD1. This CDR3 comprises 13 residues. CDR1 and CDR2 (germline): SQVTM, ANQGSEA. Trimming at V came to 4 bases and at J to 2 bases, leaving 5 bases not matched to a gene.

The gene calls are TRBV21-1 and TRBJ2-1; the table's D call TRBD2 went unverified against the DNA. TRBV21-1 is flagged as a pseudogene. The CDR3 has 19 amino acids. CDR3 amino acids: CASSGPGGRGRTAGNEQFF. CDR3 nucleotides: TGTGCCAGCAGTGGGCCGGGGGGCCGAGGAAGAACGGCTGGCAATGAGCAGTTCTTC.

The chain's CDR3 is CASSQGTSPEFF. In nucleotides, the CDR3 is TGTGCCAGCAGCCAGGGGACCTCTCCGGAGTTCTTC. J is TRBJ2-1 and V is TRBV7-8, with TRBD1 as a possible D gene (6 bases). The germline V and J ends were trimmed by 5 bases and 14 bases, with 16 bases remaining between them. The CDR3 covers 12 residues. In germline, CDR1 is SGHVS, CDR2 FQNEAQ.

This clone was found once. This rearrangement joins TRBV11-3 to TRBJ2-1, with D uncertain. The CDR3 is made up of 14 amino acids. Germline lookup yields CDR1 SGHNT and CDR2 YENEEA. V shed 2 bases and J shed 5 bases, with 10 bases lying between them. CDR3 region: CASSLNGRNNEQFF. Written as DNA, the CDR3 is TGTGCCAGCAGCTTAAATGGCAGGAACAATGAGCAGTTCTTC.

J is TRBJ2-5 and V is TRBV5-1; 11 positions match TRBD1. The trim removed 4 bases at V and 4 bases at J, leaving 6 bases unmatched. The CDR3 loop spans 15 amino acids. The germline CDR1 and CDR2 sequences are SGHRS and YFSETQ. The CDR3 here is CASSLSDRGRETQYF. As DNA, the CDR3 is TGCGCCAGCAGCCTGTCGGACAGGGGGCGAGAGACCCAGTACTTC.

This clone was recorded once. The V and J genes are TRBV5-1 and TRBJ2-1; D perhaps matches TRBD1 (6 bases). This CDR3 region has 14 residues. The V gene lost 6 bases and the J gene lost 2 bases, with 12 bases spanning the gap. Germline-derived CDR1 and CDR2 are SGHRS and YFSETQ. CDR3 DNA sequence: TGCGCCAGCACCAGTGACAGGCCCTACAATGAGCAGTTCTTC. Protein: CASTSDRPYNEQFF.

This chain uses TRBV19 with TRBJ2-1; 7 nucleotides agree with TRBD1. The J segment lost 5 bases and the V segment lost 5 bases, leaving 3 bases of the junction unmatched. CDR1 and CDR2 (germline): LNHDA, SQIVND (reference sequence). The CDR3 totals 13 residues. The CDR3 reads CASSLGGHNEQFF. In DNA form, the CDR3 reads TGTGCCAGTAGTTTAGGGGGCCACAATGAGCAGTTCTTC.

The chain is built from TRBV27 and TRBJ2-7; unclear D gene. In germline, CDR1 is MNHEY, CDR2 SMNVEV (reference sequence). The V and J ends lost 6 bases and 9 bases respectively, with 18 bases between them. CDR3 size: 13 residues. CDR3 nucleotides: TGTGCCAGCAGCCCAGGCCCCATAGTTGTGCAGTACTTC. This translates into CASSPGPIVVQYF.

In its sample, this clone was seen once. The chain employs TRBV12-3 or TRBV12-4 and TRBJ2-7; a possible D gene is TRBD2 (5 bases). The CDR3 spans 13 residues. V was cut by 1 base and J by 5 bases, with 9 bases left in between. The CDR3 DNA is TGTGCCAGCAGTTTAGTATCGGGAAACGAGCAGTACTTC. This codes for CASSLVSGNEQYF.

The chain has TRBV4-1 and TRBJ2-1; 15 bases agree with TRBD2. The CDR3 extends over 18 amino acids. The junction had 13 bases not matched to a gene; V was cut back by 10 bases and J by 3 bases. Germline CDR1 MGHRA, CDR2 YSYEKL. Written as DNA, the CDR3 is TGCGCCACCAGACTCAGGACTAGCGGGGGGGAGAGCTACAATGAGCAGTTCTTC. Encoded protein: CATRLRTSGGESYNEQFF.

V usage is TRBV9 and J usage is TRBJ1-1; TRBD1 aligns across 7 bases. After removal of 3 bases from V and 0 bases from J, the junction contained 8 bases not matched to a gene. The CDR3 runs to 16 residues. The V gene's germline CDR1 is SGDLS and CDR2 YYNGEE. CDR3: CASSADRELLNTEAFF. The DNA for the CDR3 is TGTGCCAGCAGCGCTGACAGGGAACTATTGAACACTGAAGCTTTCTTT.

The chain uses TRBV6-5 and TRBJ1-2, with 10 bases matching TRBD1. The CDR3 spans 14 residues. The V segment lost 6 bases and the J segment 7 bases; nucleotides outside the gene matches: 8. Germline lookup yields CDR1 MNHEY and CDR2 SVGAGI. The DNA of the CDR3 is TGTGCCAGCAGCCTAGACAGGGGGCTCGGTGGCTACACCTTC. Residues: CASSLDRGLGGYTF.